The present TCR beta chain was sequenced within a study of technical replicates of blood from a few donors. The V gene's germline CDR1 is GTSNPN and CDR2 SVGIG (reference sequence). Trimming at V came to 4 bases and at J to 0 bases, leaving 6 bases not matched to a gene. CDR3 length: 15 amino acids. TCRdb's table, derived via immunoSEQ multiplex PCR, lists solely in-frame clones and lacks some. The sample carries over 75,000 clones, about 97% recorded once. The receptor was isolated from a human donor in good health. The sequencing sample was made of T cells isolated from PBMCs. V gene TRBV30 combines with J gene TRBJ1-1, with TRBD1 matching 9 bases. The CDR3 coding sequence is TGTGCCTGGAAAGACAGGGGGACCTTGAACACTGAAGCTTTCTTT. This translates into CAWKDRGTLNTEAFF.